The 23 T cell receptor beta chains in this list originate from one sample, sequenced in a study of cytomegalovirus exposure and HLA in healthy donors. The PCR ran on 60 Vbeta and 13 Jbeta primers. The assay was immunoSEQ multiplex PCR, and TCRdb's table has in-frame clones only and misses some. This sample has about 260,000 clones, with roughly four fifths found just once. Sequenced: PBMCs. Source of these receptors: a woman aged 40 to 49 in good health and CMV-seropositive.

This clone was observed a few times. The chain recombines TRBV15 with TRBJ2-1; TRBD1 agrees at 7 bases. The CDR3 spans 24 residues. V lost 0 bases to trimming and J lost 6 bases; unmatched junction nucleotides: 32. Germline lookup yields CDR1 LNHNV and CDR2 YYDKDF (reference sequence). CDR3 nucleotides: TGTGCCACCAGCAGAGATAGGGGGCAGGGCGAACGACCGACCCCATCCTCCCGGCTCAATGAGCAGTTCTTC. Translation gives CATSRDRGQGERPTPSSRLNEQFF.

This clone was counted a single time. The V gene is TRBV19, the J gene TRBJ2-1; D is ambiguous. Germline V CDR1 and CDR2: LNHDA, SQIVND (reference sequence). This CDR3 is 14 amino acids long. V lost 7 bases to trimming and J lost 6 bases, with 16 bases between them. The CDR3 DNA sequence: TGTGCCAGTACCCCGCTAGGTTCTGGCAATGAGCAGTTCTTC. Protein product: CASTPLGSGNEQFF.

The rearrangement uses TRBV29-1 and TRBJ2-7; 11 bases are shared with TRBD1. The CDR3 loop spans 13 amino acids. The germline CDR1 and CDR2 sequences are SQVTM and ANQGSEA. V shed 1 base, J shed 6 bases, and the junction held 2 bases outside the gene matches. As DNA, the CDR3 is TGCAGCGTTGAAGGGGACAGGGGGAGCGAGCAGTACTTC. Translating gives CSVEGDRGSEQYF.

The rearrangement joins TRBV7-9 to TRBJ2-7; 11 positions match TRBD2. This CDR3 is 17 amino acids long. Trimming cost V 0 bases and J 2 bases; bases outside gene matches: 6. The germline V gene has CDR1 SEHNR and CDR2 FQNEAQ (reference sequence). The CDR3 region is CASSLALLAGVPYEQYF. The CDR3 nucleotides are TGTGCCAGCAGCTTAGCCTTACTAGCGGGAGTACCCTACGAGCAGTACTTC. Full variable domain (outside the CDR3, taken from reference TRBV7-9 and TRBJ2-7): DTGVSQNPRHKITKRGQNVTFRCDPISEHNRLYWYRQTLGQGPEFLTYFQNEAQLEKSRLLSDRFSAERPKGSFSTLEIQRTEQGDSAMYLCASSLALLAGVPYEQYFGPGTRLTVT.

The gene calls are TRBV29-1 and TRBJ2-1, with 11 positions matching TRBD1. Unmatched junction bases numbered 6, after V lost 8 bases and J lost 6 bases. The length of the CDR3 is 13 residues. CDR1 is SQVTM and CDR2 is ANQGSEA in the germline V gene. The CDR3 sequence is CSSGTGGSNEQFF. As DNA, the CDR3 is TGCAGCTCTGGGACAGGGGGATCCAATGAGCAGTTCTTC.

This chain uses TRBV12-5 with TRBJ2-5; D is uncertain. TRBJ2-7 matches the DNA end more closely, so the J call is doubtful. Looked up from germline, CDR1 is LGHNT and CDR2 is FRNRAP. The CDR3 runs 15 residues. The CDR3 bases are TGTGCTAGTGGTTTCGGTTTACAGATTTTCTACGAGCAGTACTTC. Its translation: CASGFGLQIFYEQYF.

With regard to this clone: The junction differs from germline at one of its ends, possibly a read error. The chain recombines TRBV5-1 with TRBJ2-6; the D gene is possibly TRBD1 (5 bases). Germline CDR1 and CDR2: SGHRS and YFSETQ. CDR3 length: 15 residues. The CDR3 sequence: CASSTTASGANGLTF. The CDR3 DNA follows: TGCGCCAGCAGCACCACAGCCTCTGGGGCCAACGGCCTGACTTTC.

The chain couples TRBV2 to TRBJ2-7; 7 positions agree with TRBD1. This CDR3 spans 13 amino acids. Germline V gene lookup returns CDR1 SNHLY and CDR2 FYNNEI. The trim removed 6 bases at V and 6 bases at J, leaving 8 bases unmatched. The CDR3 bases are TGTGCCAGCAGAGTGACAGGGTTGGGCGAGCAGTACTTC. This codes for CASRVTGLGEQYF. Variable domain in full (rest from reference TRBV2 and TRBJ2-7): EPEVTQTPSHQVTQMGQEVILRCVPISNHLYFYWYRQILGQKVEFLVSFYNNEISEKSEIFDDQFSVERPDGSNFTLKIRSTKLEDSAMYFCASRVTGLGEQYFGPGTRLTVT.

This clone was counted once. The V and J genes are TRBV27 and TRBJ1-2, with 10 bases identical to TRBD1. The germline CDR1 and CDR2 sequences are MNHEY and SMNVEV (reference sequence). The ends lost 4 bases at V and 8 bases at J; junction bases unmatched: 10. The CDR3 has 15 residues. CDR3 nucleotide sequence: TGTGCCAGCAGTTCCGCGGGGACAGGGGAGTACGGCTACACCTTC. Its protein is CASSSAGTGEYGYTF.

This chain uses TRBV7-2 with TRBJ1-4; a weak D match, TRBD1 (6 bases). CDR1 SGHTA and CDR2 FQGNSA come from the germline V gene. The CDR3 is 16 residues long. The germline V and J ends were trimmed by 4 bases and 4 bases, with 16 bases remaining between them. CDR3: CASSYGGGPYNEKLFF. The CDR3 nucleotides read TGTGCCAGCAGCTACGGTGGGGGCCCCTATAATGAAAAACTGTTTTTT.

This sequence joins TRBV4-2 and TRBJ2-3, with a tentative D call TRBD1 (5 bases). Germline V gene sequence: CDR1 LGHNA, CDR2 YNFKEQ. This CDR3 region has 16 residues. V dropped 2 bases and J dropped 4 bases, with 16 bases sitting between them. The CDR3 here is CASSQLLRGSSDTQYF. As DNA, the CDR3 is TGTGCCAGCAGCCAACTCCTAAGGGGTAGCTCAGATACGCAGTATTTT.

The CDR3 loop reads CASKRSSSRDYGYTF. CDR3 nucleotides: TGTGCCAGTAAAAGGTCGTCCTCGAGGGACTATGGCTACACCTTC. This chain uses TRBV19 with TRBJ1-2; D is undetermined. V was trimmed by 7 bases and J by 3 bases, leaving 18 bases between them. Germline V CDR1 and CDR2: LNHDA, SQIVND (reference sequence). The CDR3 extends over 15 amino acids.

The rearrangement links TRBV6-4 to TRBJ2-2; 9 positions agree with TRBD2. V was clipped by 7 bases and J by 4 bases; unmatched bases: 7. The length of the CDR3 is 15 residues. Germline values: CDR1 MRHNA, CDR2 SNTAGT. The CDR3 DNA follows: TGTGCCAGCAAGCTGGCGGGAGGGCCCACCGGGGAGCTGTTTTTT. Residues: CASKLAGGPTGELFF.

The CDR3, as DNA: TGTGCCAGCAGCTTAGAGGGGCGGCTAGCGGGAGTTATCGGGGAGCTGTTTTTT. It yields the protein CASSLEGRLAGVIGELFF. The gene calls are TRBV11-2 and TRBJ2-2; 10 bases map to TRBD2. Germline-derived CDR1 and CDR2 are SGHAT and FQNNGV. This CDR3 spans 18 amino acids. Trimming cost V 0 bases and J 7 bases; bases outside gene matches: 11.

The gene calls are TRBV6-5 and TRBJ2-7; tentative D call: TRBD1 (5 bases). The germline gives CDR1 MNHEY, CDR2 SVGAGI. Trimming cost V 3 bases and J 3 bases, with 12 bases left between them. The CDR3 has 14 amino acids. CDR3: CASSYDRGFYEQYF. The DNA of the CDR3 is TGTGCCAGCAGTTATGATAGGGGTTTCTACGAGCAGTACTTC.

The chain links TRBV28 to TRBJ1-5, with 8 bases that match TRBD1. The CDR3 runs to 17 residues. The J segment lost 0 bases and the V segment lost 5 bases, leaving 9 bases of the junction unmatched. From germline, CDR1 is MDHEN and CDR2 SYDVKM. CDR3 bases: TGTGCCAGCAGTCCGGACAGGGTTGGAGTTAGCAATCAGCCCCAGCATTTT. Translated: CASSPDRVGVSNQPQHF.

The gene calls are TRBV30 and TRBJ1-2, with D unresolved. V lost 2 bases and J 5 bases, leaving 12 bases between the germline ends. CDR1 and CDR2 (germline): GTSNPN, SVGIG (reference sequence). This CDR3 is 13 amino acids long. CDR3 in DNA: TGTGCCTGGAGTTCCTTTGGGCTATATGGCTACACCTTC. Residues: CAWSSFGLYGYTF.

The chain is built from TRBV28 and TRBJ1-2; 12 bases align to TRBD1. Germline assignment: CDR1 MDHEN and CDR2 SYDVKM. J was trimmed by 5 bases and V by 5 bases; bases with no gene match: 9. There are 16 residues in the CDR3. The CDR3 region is CASSLGQGAVGYGYTF. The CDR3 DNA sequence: TGTGCCAGCAGTCTGGGACAGGGGGCCGTCGGGTATGGCTACACCTTC.

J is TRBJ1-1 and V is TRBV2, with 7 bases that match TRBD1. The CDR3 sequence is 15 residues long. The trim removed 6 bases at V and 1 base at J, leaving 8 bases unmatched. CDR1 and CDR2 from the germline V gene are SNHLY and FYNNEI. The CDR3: CASRLQGRRNTEAFF. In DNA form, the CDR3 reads TGTGCCAGCAGACTACAGGGGAGAAGGAACACTGAAGCTTTCTTT.

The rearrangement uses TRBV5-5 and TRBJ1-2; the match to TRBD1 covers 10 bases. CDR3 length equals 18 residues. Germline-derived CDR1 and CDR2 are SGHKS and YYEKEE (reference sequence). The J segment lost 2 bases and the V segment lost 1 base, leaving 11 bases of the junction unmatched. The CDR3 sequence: CASSLTGDRGFWNYGYTF. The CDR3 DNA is TGTGCCAGCAGCTTGACAGGGGACAGGGGATTTTGGAACTATGGCTACACCTTC.

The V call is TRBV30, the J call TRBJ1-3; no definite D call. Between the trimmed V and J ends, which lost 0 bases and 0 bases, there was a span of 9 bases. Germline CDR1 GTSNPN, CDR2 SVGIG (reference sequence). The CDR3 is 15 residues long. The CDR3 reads CAWSVLGSSGNTIYF. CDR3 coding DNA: TGTGCCTGGAGTGTACTGGGCAGCTCTGGAAACACCATATATTTT.

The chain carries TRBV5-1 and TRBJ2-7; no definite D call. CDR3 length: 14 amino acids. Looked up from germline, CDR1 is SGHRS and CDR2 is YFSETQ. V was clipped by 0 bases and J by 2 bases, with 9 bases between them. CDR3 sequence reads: CASSLDPGTYEQYF. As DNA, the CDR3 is TGCGCCAGCAGCTTGGACCCAGGTACCTACGAGCAGTACTTC.

The CDR3, as DNA: TGTGCCAGCAGCTTGGATTTGGGGACAGGTTCACCCCTCCACTTT. It encodes CASSLDLGTGSPLHF. The chain employs TRBV5-5 and TRBJ1-6, with 8 bases fitting TRBD1. The J segment lost 9 bases and the V segment lost 0 bases, leaving 5 bases of the junction unmatched. Per germline, CDR1 SGHKS and CDR2 YYEKEE (reference sequence). This CDR3 has 15 residues.